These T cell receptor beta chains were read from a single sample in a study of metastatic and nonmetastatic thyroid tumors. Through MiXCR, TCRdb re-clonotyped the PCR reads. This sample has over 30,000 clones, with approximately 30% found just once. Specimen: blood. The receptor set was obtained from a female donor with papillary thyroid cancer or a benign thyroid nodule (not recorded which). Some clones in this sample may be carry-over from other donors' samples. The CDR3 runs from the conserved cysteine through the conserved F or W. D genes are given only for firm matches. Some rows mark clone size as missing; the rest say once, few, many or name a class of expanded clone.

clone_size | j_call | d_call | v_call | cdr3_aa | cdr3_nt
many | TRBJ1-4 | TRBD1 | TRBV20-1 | CSARDRAEKLFF | TGCAGTGCCCGGGACAGGGCTGAAAAACTGTTTTTT
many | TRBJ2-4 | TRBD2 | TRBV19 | CASKGLSSGAIKGVKNIQYF | TGTGCCAGTAAAGGACTGTCTAGCGGGGCCATCAAGGGAGTCAAAAACATTCAGTACTTC
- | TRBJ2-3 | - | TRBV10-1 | CSSIGMGSDTQYF | TGCTCCAGCATCGGGATGGGTTCAGATACGCAGTATTTT
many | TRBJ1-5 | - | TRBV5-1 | CASSPDGRNQPQHF | TGCGCCAGCAGCCCGGACGGGCGCAATCAGCCCCAGCATTTT
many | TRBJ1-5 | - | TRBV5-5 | CASSLGGQGQPQHF | TGTGCCAGCAGCTTAGGGGGGCAAGGGCAGCCCCAGCATTTT
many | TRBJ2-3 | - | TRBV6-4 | CASSDSLEGTDTQYF | TGTGCCAGCAGTGACTCCCTAGAAGGCACAGATACGCAGTATTTT
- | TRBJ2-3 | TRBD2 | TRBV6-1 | CASSEAAGGLTDTQYF | TGTGCCAGCAGTGAAGCGGCGGGAGGGCTCACAGATACGCAGTATTTT
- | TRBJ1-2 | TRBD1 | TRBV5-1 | CASSEDRGGNYGYTF | TGCGCCAGCAGCGAAGACAGGGGAGGTAACTATGGCTACACCTTC
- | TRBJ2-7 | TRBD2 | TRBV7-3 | CASSFSGTSGRGEQYF | TGTGCCAGCAGCTTTTCCGGGACTAGCGGGAGGGGAGAGCAGTACTTC
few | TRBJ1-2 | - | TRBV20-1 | CSARKGTGSRNYGYTF | TGCAGTGCTAGAAAGGGAACCGGGAGTCGGAACTATGGCTACACCTTC
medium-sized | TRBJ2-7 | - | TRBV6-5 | CASSYNPLYEQYF | TGTGCCAGCAGTTATAACCCTCTATACGAGCAGTACTTC
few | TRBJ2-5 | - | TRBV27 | CASSFDTTPETQYF | TGTGCCAGCAGTTTTGACACCACTCCCGAGACCCAGTACTTC
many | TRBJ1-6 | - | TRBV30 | CAWSVRFGGRNSPLHF | TGTGCCTGGAGTGTACGTTTTGGGGGAAGAAATTCACCCCTCCACTTT
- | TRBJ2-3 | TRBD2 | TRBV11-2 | CASSLGLSGRVGSDTQYF | TGTGCCAGCAGCTTAGGTCTTAGCGGGAGGGTGGGGTCAGATACGCAGTATTTT
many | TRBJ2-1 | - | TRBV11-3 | CASSLAGSPYNEQFF | TGTGCCAGCAGCTTAGCAGGGAGCCCCTACAATGAGCAGTTCTTC
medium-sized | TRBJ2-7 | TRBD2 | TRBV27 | CASSSAGARYEQYF | TGTGCCAGCAGTTCAGCGGGAGCTAGGTACGAGCAGTACTTC
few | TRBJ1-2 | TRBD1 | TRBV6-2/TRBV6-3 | CASRSTGQGPYGYTF | TGTGCCAGCAGATCCACGGGACAGGGACCATATGGCTACACCTTC
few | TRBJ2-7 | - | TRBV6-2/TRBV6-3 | CASSLRTQYEQYF | TGTGCCAGCAGTTTACGTACACAATACGAGCAGTACTTC
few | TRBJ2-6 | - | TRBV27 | CASGHTVANVLTF | TGTGCCAGCGGGCACACTGTGGCCAACGTCCTGACTTTC
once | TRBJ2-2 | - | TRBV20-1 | CSALNQAGELFF | TGCAGTGCTCTGAATCAGGCCGGGGAGCTGTTTTTT
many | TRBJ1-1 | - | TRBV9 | CASSRMNTEAFF | TGTGCCAGCAGCCGGATGAACACTGAAGCTTTCTTT
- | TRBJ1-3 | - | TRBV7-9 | CASSSTLSGNTIYF | TGTGCCAGCAGTTCAACACTGTCTGGAAACACCATATATTTT
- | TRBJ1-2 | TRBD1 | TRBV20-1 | CSASPGTGYGYTF | TGCAGTGCTAGTCCCGGGACAGGCTATGGCTACACCTTC
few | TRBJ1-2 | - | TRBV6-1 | CASRSRTGGDYGYTF | TGTGCCAGCAGATCACGTACGGGGGGCGACTATGGCTACACCTTC
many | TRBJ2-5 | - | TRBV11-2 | CASSLGRETQYF | TGTGCCAGCAGCTTAGGACGGGAGACCCAGTACTTC
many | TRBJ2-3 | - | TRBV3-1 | CASSPGTTSTDTQYF | TGTGCCAGCAGCCCCGGGACAACTAGCACAGATACGCAGTATTTT
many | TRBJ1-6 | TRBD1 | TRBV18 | CASRRDRDGPPLHF | TGTGCCAGCCGAAGGGACAGGGATGGACCACCCCTCCACTTT
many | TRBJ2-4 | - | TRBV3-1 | CASSPRNRAKNIQYF | TGTGCCAGCAGCCCCCGGAACAGGGCCAAAAACATTCAGTACTTC
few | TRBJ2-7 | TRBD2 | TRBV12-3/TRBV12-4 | CASSTRRGGSYEQYF | TGTGCCAGCAGTACCCGACGGGGGGGGTCCTACGAGCAGTACTTC
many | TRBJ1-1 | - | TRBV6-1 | CASSAYADSGAFF | TGTGCCAGCAGTGCTTATGCGGACAGTGGGGCTTTCTTT
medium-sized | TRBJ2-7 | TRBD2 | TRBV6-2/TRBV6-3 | CASSYAKEGGRGVGQYF | TGTGCCAGCAGTTACGCCAAAGAGGGCGGGAGAGGAGTAGGGCAGTACTTC
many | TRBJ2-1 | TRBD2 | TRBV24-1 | CATSDLTAGEYNEQFF | TGTGCCACCAGTGATTTAACGGCGGGAGAGTACAATGAGCAGTTCTTC
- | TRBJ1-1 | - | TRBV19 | CASSGLLGENTEAFF | TGTGCCAGTAGCGGGCTTCTTGGGGAGAACACTGAAGCTTTCTTT
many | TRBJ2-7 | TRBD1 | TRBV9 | CASSTQDRGYEQYF | TGTGCCAGCAGCACCCAGGACAGGGGGTACGAGCAGTACTTC
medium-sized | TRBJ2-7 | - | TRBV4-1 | CARNRDEQYF | TGCGCCAGAAACAGGGACGAGCAGTACTTC
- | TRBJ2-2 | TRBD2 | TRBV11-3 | CASSPGGRYTGELFF | TGTGCCAGCAGCCCGGGAGGGCGGTACACCGGGGAGCTGTTTTTT
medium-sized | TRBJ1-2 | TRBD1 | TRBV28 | CASSLWGQGNYGYTF | TGTGCCAGCAGTTTATGGGGACAGGGTAACTATGGCTACACCTTC
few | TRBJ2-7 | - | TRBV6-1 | CASSEEGRVYEQYF | TGTGCCAGCAGTGAAGAAGGCAGGGTTTACGAGCAGTACTTC
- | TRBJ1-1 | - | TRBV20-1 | CSARDMERGLGTEAFF | TGCAGTGCTAGAGATATGGAGCGGGGGTTGGGCACTGAAGCTTTCTTT
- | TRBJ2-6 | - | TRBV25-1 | CASSDPCGANVRTF | TGTGCCAGCAGTGACCCCTGTGGGGCCAACGTCCGGACTTTC
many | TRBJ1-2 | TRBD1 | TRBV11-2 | CASSLDGWDREGGYTF | TGTGCCAGCAGCTTAGACGGTTGGGACAGAGAAGGGGGCTACACCTTC
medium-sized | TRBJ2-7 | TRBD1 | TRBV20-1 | CSATDRGGSYEQYF | TGCAGTGCTACGGACAGGGGGGGCTCCTACGAGCAGTACTTC
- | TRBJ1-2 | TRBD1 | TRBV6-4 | CASSGTGSGYTF | TGTGCCAGCAGTGGGACAGGGAGCGGCTACACCTTC
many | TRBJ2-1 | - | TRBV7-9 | CASRPPVNYNEQFF | TGTGCCAGCCGACCCCCCGTGAACTACAATGAGCAGTTCTTC
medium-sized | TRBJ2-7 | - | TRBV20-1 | CSARDPAVSIYEQYF | TGCAGTGCTAGAGATCCGGCGGTTTCGATCTACGAGCAGTACTTC
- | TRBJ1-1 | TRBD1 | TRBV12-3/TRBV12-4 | CASSPGTGGRAFF | TGTGCCAGCAGCCCCGGGACAGGGGGCAGAGCTTTCTTT
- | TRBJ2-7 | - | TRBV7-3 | CASSLDYTYEQYF | TGTGCCAGCAGCTTAGATTACACTTACGAGCAGTACTTC
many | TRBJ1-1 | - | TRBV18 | CASSPGEGGEAFF | TGTGCCAGCTCACCGGGTGAGGGGGGGGAAGCTTTCTTT
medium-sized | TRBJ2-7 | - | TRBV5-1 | CASRGGQGIHEQYF | TGCGCCAGCAGAGGGGGGCAGGGGATCCACGAGCAGTACTTC
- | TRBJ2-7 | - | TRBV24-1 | CATSEGGVGRGGYEQYF | TGTGCCACCAGTGAGGGAGGGGTCGGCAGGGGTGGCTACGAGCAGTACTTC
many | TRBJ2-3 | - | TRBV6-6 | CASSYRSTDTQYF | TGTGCCAGCAGTTACCGTAGCACAGATACGCAGTATTTT
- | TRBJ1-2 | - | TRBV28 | CASSATGGYGYTF | TGTGCCAGCAGTGCTACCGGAGGCTATGGCTACACCTTC
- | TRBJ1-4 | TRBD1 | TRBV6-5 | CASSYDPRGPGEKLFF | TGTGCCAGCAGTTACGACCCCAGGGGGCCGGGTGAAAAACTGTTTTTT